This TCR beta chain came from a study of cytomegalovirus exposure and HLA in healthy donors (dated by TCRdb to the late 2010s). About the study as a whole: In an earlier analysis of roughly 590 of the donors, approximately 260 Gb of sequence data and just under 120 million unique TCR beta sequences from 150 million to 200 million T cells were reported. An early release covering over 500 HLA-typed donors comprised about 320 gigabases of sequencing data and around 85 million unique TCR sequences. Of the roughly 410 genotyped donors, roughly 80% were placed in the genetic ancestry cluster associated with self-reported Caucasian donors. The aim of the study was to test whether cataloging public T cell receptors could identify signatures of past pathogen exposure. The study profiled the T cell repertoires of hundreds of subjects by immunosequencing and related them to cytomegalovirus serostatus. A separate validation cohort of about 110 different subjects was used in addition to the 666-subject first cohort. The study combined high-throughput TCR immunosequencing, statistical association of individual TCRs with disease status, and machine learning to predict cytomegalovirus infection status. To study patterns of TCR occurrence, a later analysis re-analyzed previously published TCR beta repertoires from around 700 donors and added high-resolution HLA genotyping. The later analysis used no new phenotypic data to find candidate immune exposures, relying instead on TCR beta sequences and their occurrence across donors. An earlier analysis of some 600 of the donors applied high-throughput TCR beta sequencing to assess whether each TCR beta V gene segment acted as functional or pseudogenic. Donor age, sex, ethnicity and CMV serostatus were compiled together with the repertoire data. A later genetic analysis used genome-wide SNP genotypes for about 65% of the 666 donors, treating that subset as a discovery cohort. All discovery cohort repertoires had been generated using a single sequencing platform. HLA typing included class I and class II loci at four-digit resolution. Typing coverage varied by locus: 629-630 donors for A, B, C, DRB1 and DQB1; 522 for DQA1; around 570 for DPA1; approximately 470 for DPB1. Because of strong linkage in the cohort, roughly 5 DR-DQ haplotypes were treated as single units for association and clustering. On average, 235,054 unique TCR beta nucleotide sequences were sequenced per donor among 398 genotyped donors of the cohort, with roughly 18% of those sequences being non-productive. Results and caveats for the whole study, not just this receptor: The only immune exposure information available for the cohort was CMV serostatus. Across donors, most TCR sequences were observed very rarely, whereas some public TCRs were present in many individuals. In both the original and validation cohorts, the classifier was reported to diagnose cytomegalovirus status with high specificity and sensitivity. Because counts were too low, around 17 rarely observed V segments, including chromosome 9 orphons, were left out of the earlier analysis of some 640 of the donors. A later analysis found that most CMV-associated TCR beta chains appeared HLA-restricted, with HLA associations seemingly driven largely by CMV exposure. The sequencing pipeline was judged likely to have produced a cluster of highly shared sequence variants as a technical artifact. The 87-base-pair reads could not distinguish some IMGT-functional V segments, including TRBV6-2 and TRBV6-3, so those segments were excluded. Because some donors lacked HLA typing at each locus, the association tests relied only on the typed subset. A later analysis found that TCR association rates varied across HLA loci, with DRB1 alleles showing the most associated TCRs and HLA-C alleles the fewest. Compared with the 666-donor mean, donors in an Asian-associated ancestry cluster had fewer N-insertions in productive TCRs, according to a later genetic analysis. Sequencing depth was assumed to be roughly uniform across donors in the presence/absence analyses, though that assumption may not hold. In an earlier analysis of 500 to 650 of the donors, most TCR beta V segments appeared in productive rearrangements about 87% or about 30% of the time, broadly matching IMGT annotations. When HLA alleles, especially DR and DQ, strongly co-occurred, attributing TCR associations to individual alleles was difficult. In the study, about 150 TCR beta chains were listed as associated with cytomegalovirus. At a false discovery rate of 0.05, a later analysis linked 15,000 to 20,000 TCR beta sequences to specific HLA alleles. A further reported finding was that TCR beta sequences accurately predicted the HLA-A and HLA-B alleles for most subjects in the first cohort. Compared with equally common non-associated chains, HLA-associated TCR beta chains in a later analysis were more clonally expanded and had lower generation probabilities. Linkage disequilibrium might explain the correlated functional status among segregating V segments, but an unknown experimental factor could not be excluded. According to a later analysis, parvovirus B19, influenza, CMV and Epstein-Barr virus appeared linked to several top co-occurrence clusters. An association between a missense DCLRE1C variant and V-gene and J-gene trimming of TCR beta chains was found in a later genetic analysis and replicated in an independent cohort. According to the authors, the approach could potentially be generalized to other disease states and immunological phenotypes. A few of the identified cytomegalovirus-associated TCR beta chains were confirmed in vitro to be specific for cytomegalovirus antigens. This cohort had only TCR beta chains sequenced, and the lack of alpha or paired-chain data limited which features could be detected.

The library relied on the immunoSEQ multiplex PCR assay. A mixture of 60 forward primers for TCR Vbeta segments and 13 reverse primers for TCR Jbeta segments was used in the multiplex PCR. Amplification of the CDR3 region of rearranged TCR beta genes was performed with a multiplex PCR assay on genomic DNA. On the Illumina HiSeq System, the amplified TCR beta libraries were sequenced as 87-base-pair reads. In the authors' own workflow: In a later analysis, some 80 million unique TCR beta chains were counted across the roughly 670 repertoires, and approximately 11 million of these chains were shared by at least two donors. To remove PCR and sequencing errors, raw reads were error-corrected and collapsed into unique sequences using a nearest-neighbor algorithm that merged closely related sequences. V, D and J gene segments were assigned by aligning CDR3 sequences to IMGT reference sequences. For a sequence to be retained, a match of at least six nucleotides was required to both a V gene segment and a J gene segment. A rearrangement counted as productive if the CDR3 had no stop codons and remained in frame with V and J, and every other rearrangement counted as non-productive. CDR3 was defined by IMGT convention, running from the second conserved V-encoded cysteine to the conserved J-encoded phenylalanine. The earlier analysis of fewer than 700 of the donors excluded sequences that lacked an unambiguous match to a single V gene segment. An earlier analysis of 587 of the donors classified V segments as functional when productive rearrangements were above 56.7% and as segregating when the standard deviation between donors was above 5%. A statistical classification framework was developed to diagnose cytomegalovirus status using the catalog of TCR beta chain sequences. In a later analysis, TCR nucleotide sequences were compared against IMGT/GENE-DB human TR gene sequences so that V and J genes could be assigned. A later analysis assigned CDR3 sequences and most-parsimonious VDJ recombination scenarios with the TCRdist pipeline. In a later analysis, every TCR beta chain was defined by the combination of its CDR3 amino acid sequence and its V-gene family, and reads without a unique V-gene family were dropped. In a later analysis, 450 to 600 highly shared, low-generation-probability nucleotide sequences were removed to address suspected cross-contamination and a sequencing artifact. In a later analysis, a clonal expansion index for each public chain was calculated from normalized within-repertoire ranks of inferred template counts. Generation probabilities in a later analysis came from a VDJ recombination model fitted to out-of-frame rearrangements, and those results were checked against IGoR. Hypergeometric tests were used in a later analysis to score TCR-TCR, TCR-HLA and TCR-CMV co-occurrence, with a repertoire-size bias correction applied to the TCR pairs. False discovery rates were estimated in a later analysis by permuting HLA or CMV assignments 20 times. In a later analysis, co-occurring TCRs were grouped with DBSCAN, and TCRdist sequence similarity was added when clustering was performed within HLA-allele-positive subsets. For co-occurrence clustering, repertoires with fewer than 30,000 or more than 120,000 public chains were excluded, along with about five repertoires with anomalous nucleotide sharing. TCRdb took this table from immuneACCESS and kept in-frame rearrangements with V and J called. Such tables lack part of the clones; where checked against another copy, unresolved V genes explain under half of the gap, and the rest is unexplained. V, J and clone size are those of that table, while D and trimming were read from the DNA. This sample comprises approximately 180,000 clones, about 80% of them detected only once. The ten largest account for 0.95% to 1.4% of the sample.

The germline V gene (reference sequence) gives CDR1 as MNHEY and CDR2 as SMNVEV. From its cysteine to its phenylalanine, the CDR3 spans 13 amino acids. Of all the DNA, just the CDR3 is kept, 39 bases in frame from base 1. The V and J ends are trimmed by 7 bases and 11 bases, leaving 20 bases between them. In regard to this clone: Its antigen specificity is not known. No base quality information exists; no much larger clone differs at one position.

In total, 500 to 700 healthy bone marrow donors made up the cohort. Cohort members were all nominally healthy when sampled, although unrecorded immune exposures were likely present. The donor tested CMV seronegative and was one of the 352 seronegative cohort members. A peripheral blood sample was provided by each donor, and peripheral blood mononuclear cells were used for TCR beta sequencing. Genomic DNA was extracted from the blood cell samples with the Qiagen DNeasy Blood Extraction Kit. This sequence uses TRBV27 and TRBJ1-1, with no confidently assigned D gene. Sample: PBMCs. The sequence came from a woman between 40 and 55 years old in good health and CMV-seronegative. The DNA sequence is given as TGTGCCAGCACCTATATGTGGGGAGGTGAGGCTTTCTTT. Translated, it gives CASTYMWGGEAFF.